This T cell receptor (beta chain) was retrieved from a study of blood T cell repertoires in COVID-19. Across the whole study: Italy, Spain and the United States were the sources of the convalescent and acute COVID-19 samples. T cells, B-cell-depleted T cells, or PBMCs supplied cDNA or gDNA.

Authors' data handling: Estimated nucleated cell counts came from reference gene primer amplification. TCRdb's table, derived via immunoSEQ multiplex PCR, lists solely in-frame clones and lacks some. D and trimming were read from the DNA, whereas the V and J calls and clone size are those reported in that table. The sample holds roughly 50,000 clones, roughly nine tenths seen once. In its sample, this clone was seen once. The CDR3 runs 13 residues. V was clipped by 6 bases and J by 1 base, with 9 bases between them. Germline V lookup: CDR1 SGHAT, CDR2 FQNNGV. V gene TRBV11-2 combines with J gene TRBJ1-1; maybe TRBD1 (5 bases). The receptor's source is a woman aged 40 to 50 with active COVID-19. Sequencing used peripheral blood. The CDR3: CASRRGGNTEAFF. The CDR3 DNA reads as TGTGCCAGCAGGAGGGGAGGGAACACTGAAGCTTTCTTT.